This T cell receptor beta chain appears in the sequencing data of a study of T cell changes during pregnancy in multiple sclerosis. The assay was immunoSEQ multiplex PCR, and TCRdb's table has in-frame clones only and misses some. The sample yields tens of thousands of clones, roughly 90% seen once. The CDR3 loop spans 15 amino acids. Per the germline V gene, CDR1 is KGHSH and CDR2 is LQKENI. V was cut by 3 bases and J by 3 bases, with 12 bases left in between. Sample: peripheral blood, taken in the first trimester of pregnancy. This chain joins TRBV18 and TRBJ1-5; TRBD1 might be the D (6 bases). The receptor was isolated from a female donor with multiple sclerosis, enrolled in a pregnancy study. CDR3 protein: CASSPRQAPNQPQHF. CDR3 DNA: TGTGCCAGCTCACCCCGACAGGCCCCCAATCAGCCCCAGCATTTT.